This T cell receptor (beta chain) was sequenced during a study of cytomegalovirus exposure and HLA in healthy donors. The PCR was carried out with 60 Vbeta primers and 13 Jbeta primers. Sequenced by immunoSEQ multiplex PCR; TCRdb stores in-frame clones only, minus some. The data show some 100,000 clones, approximately 72% seen once. The sequenced sample consisted of PBMCs. The sequence came from a male donor in good health and CMV-seropositive.

The CDR3 spells CASSAYRDLYEQYF. The CDR3 nucleotides read TGTGCCAGCAGCGCGTACAGGGATCTATACGAGCAGTACTTC. The chain recombines TRBV5-6 with TRBJ2-7; TRBD1 is a possible D gene (6 bases). Germline CDR1 and CDR2: SGHDT and YYEEEE. The CDR3 extends over 14 amino acids. V was pared by 4 bases and J by 4 bases, with 15 bases between.